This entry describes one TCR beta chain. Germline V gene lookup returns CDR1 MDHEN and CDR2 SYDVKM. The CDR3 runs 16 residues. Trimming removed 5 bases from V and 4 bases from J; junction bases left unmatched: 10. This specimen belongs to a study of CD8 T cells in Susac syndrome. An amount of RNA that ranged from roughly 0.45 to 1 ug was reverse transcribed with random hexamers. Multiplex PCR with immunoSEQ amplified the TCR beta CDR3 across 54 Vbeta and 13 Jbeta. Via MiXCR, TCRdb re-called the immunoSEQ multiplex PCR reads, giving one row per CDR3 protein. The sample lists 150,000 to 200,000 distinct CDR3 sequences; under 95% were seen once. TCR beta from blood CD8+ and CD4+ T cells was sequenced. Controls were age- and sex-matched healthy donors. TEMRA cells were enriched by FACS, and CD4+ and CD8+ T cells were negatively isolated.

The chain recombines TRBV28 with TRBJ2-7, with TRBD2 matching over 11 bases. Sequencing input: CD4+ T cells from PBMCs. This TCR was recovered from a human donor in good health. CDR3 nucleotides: TGTGCCAGCAGTCAACTTAGCGGGAGGGCCACTTACGAGCAGTACTTC. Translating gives CASSQLSGRATYEQYF.